The T cell receptor (beta chain) described here comes from a study of blood T cell repertoires in COVID-19. Overall study: Donors of Cohort 3 who recovered were those that had two negative PCRs, clearance, or symptom resolution. COVID-19 samples, acute and convalescent, were from the United States, Italy and Spain. In each case, the material was cDNA or gDNA derived from T cells, B-cell-depleted T cells, or PBMCs.

Which cohort a participant joined came from the clinical history participants gave. Generated by immunoSEQ multiplex PCR, the TCRdb table keeps only in-frame clones and is missing some. This table holds under 400,000 clones, about 89% found once. CDR1 is LGHNT and CDR2 is FRNRAP in the germline V gene. J gave up 8 bases and V 0 bases, and 13 bases lay outside the gene matches. The CDR3 runs to 17 residues. This TCR came from a man aged 40-50 years in a cohort exposed to, infected with or recovered from COVID-19 (not recorded which). The chain recombines TRBV12-5 with TRBJ2-1; TRBD1 matches at 7 bases. Sequenced material: PBMCs or T cells enriched from blood (not recorded which). CDR3 bases: TGTGCTAGTGGTTTGGTCCGCTCCGGACAGGAGGTCTATGAGCAGTTCTTC. This translates into CASGLVRSGQEVYEQFF.